These 5 T cell receptor beta chains share one sample of origin, sequenced in a study of blood T cell repertoires in COVID-19. Produced via immunoSEQ multiplex PCR; TCRdb's table is partial and in-frame only. The sample includes roughly 230,000 clones, nearly 90% seen only once; the top ten take about 4.5%. Source material: peripheral blood. All receptors derive from a woman between 40 and 55 years old who had recovered from COVID-19.

This clone showed up just once. V and J are TRBV5-6 and TRBJ1-1; 7 bases match TRBD1. CDR1 is SGHDT and CDR2 is YYEEEE in the germline V gene. V gave up 1 base and J gave up 5 bases; unmatched junction bases: 11. The CDR3 contains 16 residues. CDR3 nucleotides: TGTGCCAGCAGCTTGTATTCGAGGGGGCTGCGGACTGAAGCTTTCTTT. Translating gives CASSLYSRGLRTEAFF.

The chain uses TRBV12-3 or TRBV12-4 and TRBJ1-1, with D possibly TRBD1 on 6 matching bases. V was shortened by 5 bases and J by 10 bases, with 11 bases between the two germline ends. The CDR3 totals 11 residues. CDR3 DNA sequence: TGTGCCAGCAGTGGGGGCCCAAGAGCTTTCTTT. Its protein product is CASSGGPRAFF.

The chain joins TRBV3-1 (or the pseudogene TRBV3-2) to TRBJ1-4; 10 bases fit TRBD1. Germline V gene data show CDR1 as LGHDT and CDR2 as YNNKEL (reference sequence). This CDR3 is 18 amino acids long. Germline trimming cut 0 bases from V and 7 bases from J; bases unmatched to any gene: 11. CDR3 protein: CASSQDGATGGWPEKLFF. CDR3 DNA: TGTGCCAGCAGCCAAGATGGGGCGACAGGGGGCTGGCCTGAAAAACTGTTTTTT.

The gene calls are TRBV29-1 and TRBJ2-3, with 8 bases lining up with TRBD1. J gave up 1 base and V 0 bases, and 6 bases lay outside the gene matches. This CDR3 has 16 amino acids. Germline loops: CDR1 SQVTM, CDR2 ANQGSEA. The chain's CDR3 is CSVEDRGQSRTDTQYF. As DNA, the CDR3 is TGCAGCGTTGAAGACAGGGGGCAGAGCCGCACAGATACGCAGTATTTT.

The chain links TRBV13 to TRBJ2-5; D ambiguous. From germline, CDR1 is PRHDT and CDR2 FYEKMQ (reference sequence). This CDR3 spans 14 amino acids. Trimming removed 4 bases at V and 0 bases at J, with 9 bases between. The CDR3 nucleotides are TGTGCCAGCAGCTCCTACGAAGACCAAGAGACCCAGTACTTC. This codes for CASSSYEDQETQYF. Full variable domain (rest looked up from reference TRBV13 and TRBJ2-5): AAGVIQSPRHLIKEKRETATLKCYPIPRHDTVYWYQQGPGQDPQFLISFYEKMQSDKGSIPDRFSAQQFSDYHSELNMSSLELGDSALYFCASSSYEDQETQYFGPGTRLLVL.